The clone carrying this T cell receptor (beta chain) showed up just a few times. Its antigen is still unknown. Every bit of the isolated RNA underwent reverse transcription, so sequencing read expressed TCRB transcripts. The assay was immunoSEQ multiplex PCR, and TCRdb's table has in-frame clones only and misses some. The sample includes 300,000 to 400,000 clones, approximately 13% of them seen just once. The data originate from a study of beta chain features in type 1 diabetes. General study results and limits: There was a moderate but significant shortening of TCRB CDR3s in all four CD4+ subsets of Type 1 diabetes patients.

Averaging about 116 mL, one heparinised blood draw came from each individual donor. This CDR3 region has 17 residues. CDR1 is SEHNR, CDR2 FQNEAQ, per germline (reference sequence). V lost 5 bases and J lost 4; bases outside the gene matches: 15. The rearrangement links TRBV7-9 to TRBJ1-2, with 8 bases that match TRBD1. The sequence was obtained from a woman under 30 with type 1 diabetes. Sequencing was done on a sample of naive CD4+ T cells from blood. This chain's CDR3 is CASSHRDRIKESYGYTF. The CDR3 DNA sequence: TGTGCCAGCAGCCACCGGGACAGGATAAAAGAGAGCTATGGCTACACCTTC. The whole variable domain, remainder taken from reference TRBV7-9 and TRBJ1-2, is DTGVSQNPRHKITKRGQNVTFRCDPISEHNRLYWYRQTLGQGPEFLTYFQNEAQLEKSRLLSDRFSAERPKGSFSTLEIQRTEQGDSAMYLCASSHRDRIKESYGYTFGSGTRLTVV.